This TCR beta chain was observed in a study of CD8 T cells in ankylosing spondylitis. This clonotype was seen ten or more times. Its antigen is unidentified. J lost 5 bases, V lost 1 base, and 9 bases had no gene match. The CDR3 has 16 amino acids. CDR1 and CDR2 from the germline V gene are SGHTA and FQGNSA. General study findings and limits: In ankylosing spondylitis blood, a motif of fewer than 10 highly homologous TCR beta variants appeared characteristic. Previous work reported some of these motif variants in the synovial fluid and blood of reactive arthritis.

From the 5' RACE reads, TCRdb called clonotypes with MiXCR, one entry per CDR3 protein. The sample comprises 200,000 to 250,000 distinct CDR3 sequences, 6% to 8% of which are singletons, and approximately 14% rests with the top ten. The sequencing sample was made of blood, either unsorted or a sorted T cell fraction (not recorded which). This rearrangement joins TRBV7-2 to TRBJ2-5, with TRBD2 matching 8 bases. The origin of this receptor is a male donor with ankylosing spondylitis. This chain's CDR3 is CASSLVGGEEGETQYF. The CDR3 bases are TGTGCCAGCAGCTTAGTCGGGGGGGAAGAGGGGGAGACCCAGTACTTC.